The 32 T cell receptor beta chains listed next were all sequenced from one sample in a study of cytomegalovirus exposure and HLA in healthy donors. The primer mix had 60 Vbeta and 13 Jbeta primers. TCRdb's table, derived via immunoSEQ multiplex PCR, lists solely in-frame clones and lacks some. The sample carries over 130,000 clones, roughly 87% recorded once. The sample consisted of PBMCs. The source is a middle-aged woman in good health and CMV-seronegative.

V and J are TRBV7-8 and TRBJ1-1, with 7 bases fitting TRBD1. The V gene's germline CDR1 is SGHVS and CDR2 FQNEAQ. The CDR3 is 17 residues long. The junction had 15 bases not matched to a gene; V was cut back by 3 bases and J by 5 bases. CDR3 coding DNA: TGTGCCAGCAGCTTCGGGGGGGGGAATTACAGGGGAACTGAAGCTTTCTTT. This gives the protein CASSFGGGNYRGTEAFF.

The CDR3 nucleotides read TGTGCCAGCAGGCAAACTAGCGGGTCCGGGGAGACCCAGTACTTC. Its protein is CASRQTSGSGETQYF. The chain recombines TRBV6-4 with TRBJ2-5, with 9 nucleotides matching TRBD2. V shed 6 bases and J 5 bases; nucleotides not matched to a gene: 10. The CDR3 runs to 15 residues. Germline lookup yields CDR1 MRHNA and CDR2 SNTAGT.

Details on this clone: The junction does not match germline at one end; this may be a read error. The chain couples TRBV2 to TRBJ1-2, with 12 nucleotides matching TRBD1. CDR1 and CDR2 from the germline V gene are SNHLY and FYNNEI. The CDR3 spans 16 residues. The CDR3 loop reads CASSDHRDRGLYGCTF. The CDR3 bases are TGTGCCAGCAGCGACCACCGGGACAGGGGGCTCTATGGCTGCACCTTC.

With regard to this clone: An end of the junction does not agree with germline; a read error may underlie this. V is TRBV7-9 and J is TRBJ2-7, with D uncertain. Germline-derived CDR1 and CDR2 are SEHNR and FQNEAQ (reference sequence). The CDR3 sequence is 11 residues long. The CDR3 is CSSSLEHEQYF. Written as DNA, the CDR3 is TGTTCCAGCAGCTTAGAGCACGAGCAGTACTTC.

This chain joins TRBV7-9 and TRBJ1-4; D remains unclear. The CDR3 has 14 amino acids. Per the germline V gene, CDR1 is SEHNR and CDR2 is FQNEAQ (reference sequence). V was cut by 3 bases and J by 5 bases, with 10 bases left in between. The CDR3 loop is CASSFSGANEKLFF. The CDR3 bases are TGTGCCAGCAGCTTTTCGGGAGCGAATGAAAAACTGTTTTTT.

V usage is TRBV10-1 and J usage is TRBJ2-5; 10 nucleotides line up with TRBD2. The tail of the sequence fits TRBJ2-7 better, so the J call may be wrong. Germline V gene lookup returns CDR1 WNHNN and CDR2 SYGVQD (reference sequence). This CDR3 has 14 residues. In DNA, the CDR3 is TGCGCCAGCAGTGAACAGACTAGCGGGTACGAGCAGTACTTC. Protein sequence: CASSEQTSGYEQYF.

In the case of this clone: At one end, the junction sequence differs from germline, possibly due to a read error. The chain recombines TRBV2 with TRBJ1-2, with 7 bases that match TRBD1. Germline V CDR1 and CDR2: SNHLY, FYNNEI. The CDR3 spans 13 residues. Here the CDR3 reads CASSGKRRDSKPF. The CDR3 coding sequence is TGTGCCAGCAGTGGGAAGAGGAGGGACAGCAAACCCTTC. The full variable domain, with the rest looked up from reference TRBV2 and TRBJ1-2, is EPEVTQTPSHQVTQMGQEVILRCVPISNHLYFYWYRQILGQKVEFLVSFYNNEISEKSEIFDDQFSVERPDGSNFTLKIRSTKLEDSAMYFCASSGKRRDSKPFGSGTRLTVV.

The chain couples TRBV4-1 to TRBJ2-3; TRBD2 agrees at 7 bases. The germline gives CDR1 MGHRA, CDR2 YSYEKL. CDR3 size: 17 residues. J gave up 1 base and V 4 bases, and 11 bases lay outside the gene matches. DNA of the CDR3: TGCGCCAGCAGCCTTTTAGCACGGGCGGGGGGCACAGATACGCAGTATTTT. Its protein is CASSLLARAGGTDTQYF.

The chain employs TRBV9 and TRBJ2-7; 9 nucleotides line up with TRBD2. This CDR3 has 16 residues. Germline V gives CDR1 SGDLS, CDR2 YYNGEE. Trimming took 0 bases from V and 4 from J; bases not matched to a gene: 8. As DNA, the CDR3 is TGTGCCAGCAGCGTAGGATCGGCGGGAGGGCTATACGAGCAGTACTTC. As protein: CASSVGSAGGLYEQYF.

This chain uses TRBV11-3 with TRBJ2-3; D is ambiguous. CDR1 is SGHNT and CDR2 is YENEEA in the germline V gene. The CDR3 has 12 amino acids. V was trimmed by 8 bases and J by 8 bases, leaving 14 bases between them. The CDR3: CASGLDTTTQYF. CDR3 nucleotides: TGTGCCAGCGGATTAGATACTACTACGCAGTATTTT.

This chain joins TRBV9 and TRBJ2-7, with D perhaps matching TRBD2 (6 bases). V lost 0 bases and J lost 2, with 9 bases in between. Germline-derived CDR1 and CDR2 are SGDLS and YYNGEE. This CDR3 spans 14 amino acids. The CDR3 DNA is TGTGCCAGCAGCGTAGAAGGCGGGGCCTACGAGCAGTACTTC. Translated: CASSVEGGAYEQYF.

The rearrangement joins TRBV7-9 to TRBJ1-1; 8 nucleotides match TRBD1. Germline trimming cut 1 base from V and 3 bases from J; bases unmatched to any gene: 10. This CDR3 comprises 17 residues. CDR1 and CDR2 from the germline V gene are SEHNR and FQNEAQ (reference sequence). The CDR3 protein is CASSLVTGTGRYTEAFF. CDR3 DNA: TGTGCCAGCAGCTTAGTCACCGGGACAGGACGCTACACTGAAGCTTTCTTT.

CDR3 amino acids: CASSLVYQGGGNEQFF. Here the CDR3 DNA reads TGTGCCAGCAGCTTGGTATATCAGGGTGGCGGCAATGAGCAGTTCTTC. This chain links TRBV5-4 with TRBJ2-1, with D tentatively TRBD1 (5 bases). CDR1 SGHNT and CDR2 YYREEE come from the germline V gene (reference sequence). The CDR3 spans 16 residues. Trimming removed 0 bases from V and 6 bases from J, with 16 bases in between.

Regarding this clone: The junction departs from the called germline gene at one end, perhaps through a read error. The chain combines TRBV7-9 with TRBJ2-1; D is undetermined. This CDR3 is built from 13 residues. Germline V gene sequence: CDR1 SEHNR, CDR2 FQNEAQ (reference sequence). The CDR3 protein is CSSSLLTGNEQFF. The CDR3 DNA is TGTTCCAGCAGCTTATTGACCGGGAATGAGCAGTTCTTC.

This clone was seen just once. The V call is TRBV6-6, the J call TRBJ1-2; a possible D gene is TRBD1 (6 bases). The CDR3 runs 14 residues. Per germline, CDR1 MNHNY and CDR2 SVGAGI (reference sequence). The germline V and J ends were trimmed by 6 bases and 2 bases, with 13 bases remaining between them. The CDR3 nucleotides read TGTGCCAGCAGCCGGGACACCTACAACTATGGCTACACCTTC. It translates to CASSRDTYNYGYTF.

The chain uses TRBV11-3 and TRBJ1-2, with D uncertain. CDR1 is SGHNT, CDR2 YENEEA, per germline. The CDR3 has 13 amino acids. Trimming cost V 2 bases and J 2 bases, with 6 bases left between them. The CDR3, as DNA: TGTGCCAGCAGCTTATACACCAACTATGGCTACACCTTC. Protein sequence: CASSLYTNYGYTF.

For the CDR3, the DNA is TGCGCCAGCAGACAGAACCCGCAAGAGACCCAGTACTTC. This gives the protein CASRQNPQETQYF. The V and J genes are TRBV5-1 and TRBJ2-5; no clear D. The germline V and J ends were trimmed by 5 bases and 2 bases, with 10 bases remaining between them. The CDR3 contains 13 residues. Germline lookup yields CDR1 SGHRS and CDR2 YFSETQ. The full variable domain, in which reference TRBV5-1 and TRBJ2-5 provide the parts outside the CDR3, is KAGVTQTPRYLIKTRGQQVTLSCSPISGHRSVSWYQQTPGQGLQFLFEYFSETQRNKGNFPGRFSGRQFSNSRSEMNVSTLELGDSALYLCASRQNPQETQYFGPGTRLLVL.

The chain combines TRBV2 with TRBJ2-5, with TRBD2 matching 8 bases. The J segment lost 2 bases and the V segment lost 4 bases, leaving 9 bases of the junction unmatched. This CDR3 has 16 amino acids. CDR1 is SNHLY, CDR2 FYNNEI, per germline. CDR3 sequence (DNA): TGTGCCAGCAGTGGGGTGGTTACTAGCGGACAAGAGACCCAGTACTTC. Translation: CASSGVVTSGQETQYF.

The rearrangement joins TRBV27 to TRBJ1-2, with D possibly matching TRBD1 (6 bases). Germline V gives CDR1 MNHEY, CDR2 SMNVEV (reference sequence). V lost 1 base and J 2 bases, leaving 11 bases between the germline ends. CDR3 size: 15 residues. This chain's CDR3 is CASSLFPGDNYGYTF. DNA for the CDR3: TGTGCCAGCAGTTTATTCCCAGGGGACAACTATGGCTACACCTTC.

The chain joins TRBV6-1 to TRBJ2-5, with D possibly being TRBD2 (5 bases). Germline V gene sequence: CDR1 MNHNS, CDR2 SASEGT. The germline V and J ends were trimmed by 0 bases and 3 bases, with 11 bases remaining between them. This CDR3 region has 15 residues. CDR3 in amino acids: CASSEALLGEETQYF. The DNA for the CDR3 is TGTGCCAGCAGTGAAGCCTTATTGGGAGAAGAGACCCAGTACTTC.

This clone was seen a few times. The rearrangement joins TRBV5-1 to TRBJ1-3, with D possibly being TRBD1 (6 bases). There are 15 residues in the CDR3. Per the germline V gene, CDR1 is SGHRS and CDR2 is YFSETQ. Trimming removed 0 bases from V and 0 bases from J, with 7 bases in between. The CDR3 here is CASSLGTVSGNTIYF. The CDR3 bases are TGCGCCAGCAGCTTGGGGACAGTCTCTGGAAACACCATATATTTT.

The genes are TRBV11-3 and TRBJ2-1, with D uncertain. V shed 0 bases and J shed 4 bases, with 7 bases lying between them. This CDR3 contains 14 residues. Germline lookup yields CDR1 SGHNT and CDR2 YENEEA. In nucleotides, the CDR3 is TGTGCCAGCAGCTTAGACCAGAAGTACAATGAGCAGTTCTTC. Protein product: CASSLDQKYNEQFF.

The CDR3 DNA reads as TGTGCCAGCAGCGACCGACAGGTCCCCAACGAGCAGTACTTC. Protein sequence: CASSDRQVPNEQYF. The chain links TRBV7-6 to TRBJ2-7; possibly TRBD1 for D (6 bases). This CDR3 has 14 residues. Germline-derived CDR1 and CDR2 are SGHVS and FNYEAQ. The V end was cut by 5 bases, the J end by 5 bases, with 16 bases between.

The chain carries TRBV4-3 and TRBJ1-1; D gene uncertain. CDR1 and CDR2 from the germline V gene are LGHNA and YSLEER. This CDR3 spans 13 amino acids. V lost 2 bases, J lost 2 bases, and 6 bases lay in between. CDR3 sequence (DNA): TGCGCCAGCAGCCAATCAGTAAACACTGAAGCTTTCTTT. The encoded protein is CASSQSVNTEAFF.

This clone was seen just once. This sequence joins TRBV9 and TRBJ2-7, with 14 bases identical to TRBD2. V trimming: 4 bases; J trimming: 1 base; junction bases outside the gene matches: 10. The germline gives CDR1 SGDLS, CDR2 YYNGEE. This CDR3 is 18 amino acids long. The CDR3 sequence: CASSSRGTSGSRSYEQYF. CDR3 in DNA: TGTGCCAGCAGCTCTCGGGGGACTAGCGGGAGTAGGTCCTACGAGCAGTACTTC.

The rearrangement links TRBV5-1 to TRBJ2-4, with TRBD1 identical over 12 bases. The V gene end was trimmed by 3 bases and the J gene end by 5 bases; junction bases not matched to a gene: 3. There are 15 residues in the CDR3. Per the germline V gene, CDR1 is SGHRS and CDR2 is YFSETQ. The chain's CDR3 is CASSWGTGGENIQYF. In DNA form, the CDR3 reads TGCGCCAGCAGCTGGGGGACAGGGGGCGAAAACATTCAGTACTTC.

A remark on this clone: One junction end does not reproduce the germline sequence, and a read error may be involved. The V call is TRBV7-9, the J call TRBJ2-5, with 8 bases that match TRBD1. This CDR3 has 14 residues. CDR1 SEHNR and CDR2 FQNEAQ come from the germline V gene (reference sequence). The CDR3 protein is CSSSFQGAKETQYF. CDR3 in DNA: TGTTCCAGCAGCTTCCAGGGGGCGAAGGAGACCCAGTACTTC.

Only a few counts were recorded for this clone. This chain connects TRBV5-4 to TRBJ2-3, with D possibly matching TRBD2 (5 bases). This CDR3 contains 14 residues. Deletions cut 0 bases from V and 2 bases from J, with 7 bases between. Per germline, CDR1 SGHNT and CDR2 YYREEE (reference sequence). The CDR3 loop reads CASSLGGSTDTQYF. The CDR3 DNA reads as TGTGCCAGCAGCTTGGGCGGGTCCACAGATACGCAGTATTTT.

V gene TRBV7-2 combines with J gene TRBJ2-2; 14 nucleotides align to TRBD2. V was clipped by 1 base and J by 7 bases; unmatched bases: 2. There are 16 residues in the CDR3. Per the germline V gene, CDR1 is SGHTA and CDR2 is FQGNSA. This CDR3 is CASSLVTSGRGGELFF. The CDR3, as DNA: TGTGCCAGCAGCTTAGTGACTAGCGGGAGGGGCGGGGAGCTGTTTTTT.

The chain uses TRBV14 and TRBJ1-1; 10 nucleotides align to TRBD1. Germline CDR1 SGHDN, CDR2 FVKESK. V shed 0 bases, J shed 2 bases, and the junction held 15 bases outside the gene matches. CDR3 length: 20 amino acids. Here the CDR3 reads CASSQDYRWGQGSRNTEAFF. The CDR3 region has the DNA TGTGCCAGCAGCCAAGATTATAGGTGGGGACAGGGGTCTCGAAACACTGAAGCTTTCTTT.

V is TRBV11-3 and J is TRBJ1-5; possibly TRBD1 for D (5 bases). The CDR3 length is 13 residues. Per the germline V gene, CDR1 is SGHNT and CDR2 is YENEEA. The ends were cut back, 5 bases at V and 5 bases at J, with 10 bases in the middle. CDR3 in DNA: TGTGCCAGCAGCCCAGGGCAGGATCAGCCCCAGCATTTT. This translates into CASSPGQDQPQHF.

V gene TRBV7-8 combines with J gene TRBJ2-5; TRBD2 might be the D (5 bases). V shed 8 bases and J shed 0 bases, with 16 bases lying between them. Germline-derived CDR1 and CDR2 are SGHVS and FQNEAQ. The CDR3 has 15 amino acids. The CDR3 nucleotides read TGTGCCAGCCTACCCCGGGGTGCGAACCAAGAGACCCAGTACTTC. Translating it yields CASLPRGANQETQYF.